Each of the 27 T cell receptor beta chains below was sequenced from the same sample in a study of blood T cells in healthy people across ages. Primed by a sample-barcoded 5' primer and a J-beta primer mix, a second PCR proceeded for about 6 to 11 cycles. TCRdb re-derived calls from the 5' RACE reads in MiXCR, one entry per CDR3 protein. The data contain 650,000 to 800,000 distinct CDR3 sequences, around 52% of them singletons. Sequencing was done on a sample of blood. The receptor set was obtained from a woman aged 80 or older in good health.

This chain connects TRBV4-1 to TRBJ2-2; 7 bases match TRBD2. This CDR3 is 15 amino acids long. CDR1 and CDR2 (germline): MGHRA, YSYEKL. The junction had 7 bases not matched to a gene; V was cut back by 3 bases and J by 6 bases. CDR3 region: CASSQLRLASGELFF. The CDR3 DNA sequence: TGCGCCAGCAGCCAGCTAAGACTAGCATCCGGGGAGCTGTTTTTT.

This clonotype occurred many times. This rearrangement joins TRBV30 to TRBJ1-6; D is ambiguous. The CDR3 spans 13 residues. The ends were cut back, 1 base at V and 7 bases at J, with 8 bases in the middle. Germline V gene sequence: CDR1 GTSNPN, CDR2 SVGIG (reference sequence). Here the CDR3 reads CAWSESANSPLHF. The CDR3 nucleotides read TGTGCCTGGAGTGAGTCAGCAAATTCACCCCTCCACTTT.

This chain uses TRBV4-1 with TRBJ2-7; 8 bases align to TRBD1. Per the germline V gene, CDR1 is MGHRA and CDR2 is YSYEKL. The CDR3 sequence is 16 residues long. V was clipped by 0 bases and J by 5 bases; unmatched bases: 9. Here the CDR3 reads CASSQDLGRGQNEQYF. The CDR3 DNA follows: TGCGCCAGCAGCCAAGATCTTGGCAGGGGGCAGAACGAGCAGTACTTC.

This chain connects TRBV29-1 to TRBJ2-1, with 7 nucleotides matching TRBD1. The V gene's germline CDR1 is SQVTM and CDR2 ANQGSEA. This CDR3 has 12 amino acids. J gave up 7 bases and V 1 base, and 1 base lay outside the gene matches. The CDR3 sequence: CSVEVTGNEQFF. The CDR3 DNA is TGCAGCGTTGAAGTGACAGGGAATGAGCAGTTCTTC.

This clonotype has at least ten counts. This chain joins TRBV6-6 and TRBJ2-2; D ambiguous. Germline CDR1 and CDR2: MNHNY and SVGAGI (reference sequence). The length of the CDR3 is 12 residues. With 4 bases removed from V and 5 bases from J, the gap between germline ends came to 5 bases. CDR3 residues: CASSSTTGELFF. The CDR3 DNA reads TGTGCCAGCAGTTCCACTACCGGGGAGCTGTTTTTT.

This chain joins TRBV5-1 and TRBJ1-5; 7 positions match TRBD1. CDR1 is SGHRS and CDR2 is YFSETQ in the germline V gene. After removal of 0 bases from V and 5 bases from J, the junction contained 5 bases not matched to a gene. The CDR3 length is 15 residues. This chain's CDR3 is CASSLGQGPYQPQHF. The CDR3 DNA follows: TGCGCCAGCAGCTTGGGACAGGGACCTTATCAGCCCCAGCATTTT.

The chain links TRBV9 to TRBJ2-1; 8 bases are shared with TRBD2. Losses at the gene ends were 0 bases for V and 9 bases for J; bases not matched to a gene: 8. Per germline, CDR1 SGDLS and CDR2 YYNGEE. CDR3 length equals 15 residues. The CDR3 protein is CASSVVAGHTTEQFF. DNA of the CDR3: TGTGCCAGCAGCGTAGTAGCGGGACATACGACTGAGCAGTTCTTC.

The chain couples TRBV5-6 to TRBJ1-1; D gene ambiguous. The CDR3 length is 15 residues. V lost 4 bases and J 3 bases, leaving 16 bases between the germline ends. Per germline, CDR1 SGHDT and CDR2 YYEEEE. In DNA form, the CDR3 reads TGTGCCAGCAGCGCAACGATCGGAGGCTACACTGAAGCTTTCTTT. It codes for CASSATIGGYTEAFF.

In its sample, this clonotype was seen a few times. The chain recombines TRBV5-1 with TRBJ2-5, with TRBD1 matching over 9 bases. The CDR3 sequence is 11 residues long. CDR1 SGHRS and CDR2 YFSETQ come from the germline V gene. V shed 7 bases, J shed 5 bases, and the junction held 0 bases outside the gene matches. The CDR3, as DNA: TGCGCCAGCGGACAGGGGGAGACCCAGTACTTC. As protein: CASGQGETQYF. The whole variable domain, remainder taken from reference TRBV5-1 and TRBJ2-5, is KAGVTQTPRYLIKTRGQQVTLSCSPISGHRSVSWYQQTPGQGLQFLFEYFSETQRNKGNFPGRFSGRQFSNSRSEMNVSTLELGDSALYLCASGQGETQYFGPGTRLLVL.

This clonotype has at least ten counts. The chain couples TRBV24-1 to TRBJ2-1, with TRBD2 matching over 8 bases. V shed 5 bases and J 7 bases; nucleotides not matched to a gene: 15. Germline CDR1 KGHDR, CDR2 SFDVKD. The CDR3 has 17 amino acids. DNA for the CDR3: TGTGCCACCAGTGTTCCATCCGGGACTAGAAGCCGTAATGAGCAGTTCTTC. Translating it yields CATSVPSGTRSRNEQFF.

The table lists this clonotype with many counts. The CDR3 sequence: CASSAGTGANNEQFF. CDR3 coding DNA: TGTGCCAGCAGCGCCGGGACAGGGGCGAACAATGAGCAGTTCTTC. The chain carries TRBV9 and TRBJ2-1; TRBD1 agrees at 10 bases. The germline CDR1 and CDR2 sequences are SGDLS and YYNGEE. V trimming: 3 bases; J trimming: 5 bases; junction bases outside the gene matches: 5. The CDR3 consists of 15 residues.

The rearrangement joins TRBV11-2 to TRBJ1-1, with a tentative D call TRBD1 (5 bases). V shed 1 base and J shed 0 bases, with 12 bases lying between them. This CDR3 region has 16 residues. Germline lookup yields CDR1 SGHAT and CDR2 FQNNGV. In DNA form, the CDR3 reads TGTGCCAGCAGCTTAGTCCAGGTGGGGGTGAACACTGAAGCTTTCTTT. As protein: CASSLVQVGVNTEAFF.

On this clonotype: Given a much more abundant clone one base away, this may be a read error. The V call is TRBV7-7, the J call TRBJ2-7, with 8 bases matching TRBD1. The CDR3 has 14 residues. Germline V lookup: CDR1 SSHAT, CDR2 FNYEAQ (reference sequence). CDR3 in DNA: TGTGCTAGCAGCTCCCGGGACAGGTATTACGAGCAGTGCTTC. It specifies CASSSRDRYYEQCF.

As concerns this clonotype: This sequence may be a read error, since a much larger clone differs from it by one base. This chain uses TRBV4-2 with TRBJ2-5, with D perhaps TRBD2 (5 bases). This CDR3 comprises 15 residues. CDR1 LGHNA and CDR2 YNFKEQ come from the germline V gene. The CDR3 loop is CVSSQRTGSQETQYF. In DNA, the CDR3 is TGTGTCAGCAGCCAACGGACGGGGTCCCAAGAGACCCAGTACTTC.

CDR3 amino acids: CASSPLAMNTEAFF. The CDR3 region has the DNA TGTGCCAGCTCACCATTGGCCATGAACACTGAAGCTTTCTTT. V gene TRBV18 combines with J gene TRBJ1-1; D remains unclear. The CDR3 extends over 14 amino acids. Germline V gene sequence: CDR1 KGHSH, CDR2 LQKENI. The germline V and J ends were trimmed by 2 bases and 0 bases, with 7 bases remaining between them.

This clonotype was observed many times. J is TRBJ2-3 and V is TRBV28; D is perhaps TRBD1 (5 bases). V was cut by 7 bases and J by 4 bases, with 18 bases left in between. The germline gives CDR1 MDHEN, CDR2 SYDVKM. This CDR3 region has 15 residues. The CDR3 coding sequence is TGTGCCAGCACCAACGGCCAATTGGGGCCAGATACGCAGTATTTT. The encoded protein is CASTNGQLGPDTQYF.

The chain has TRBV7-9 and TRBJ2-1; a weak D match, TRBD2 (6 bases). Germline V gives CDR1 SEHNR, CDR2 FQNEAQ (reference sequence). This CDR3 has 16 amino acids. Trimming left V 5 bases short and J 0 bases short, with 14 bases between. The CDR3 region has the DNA TGTGCCAGCAGCGATAAGGTAGCGGCCTCCTACAATGAGCAGTTCTTC. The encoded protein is CASSDKVAASYNEQFF.

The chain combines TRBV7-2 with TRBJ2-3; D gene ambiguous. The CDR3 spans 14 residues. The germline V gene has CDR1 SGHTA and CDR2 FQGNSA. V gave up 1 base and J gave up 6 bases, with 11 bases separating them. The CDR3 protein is CASSLGGHRDTQYF. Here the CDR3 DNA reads TGTGCCAGCAGCTTAGGAGGCCACCGGGATACGCAGTATTTT. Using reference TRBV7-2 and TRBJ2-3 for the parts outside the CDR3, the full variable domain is GAGVSQSPSNKVTEKGKDVELRCDPISGHTALYWYRQSLGQGLEFLIYFQGNSAPDKSGLPSDRFSAERTGGSVSTLTIQRTQQEDSAVYLCASSLGGHRDTQYFGPGTRLTVL.

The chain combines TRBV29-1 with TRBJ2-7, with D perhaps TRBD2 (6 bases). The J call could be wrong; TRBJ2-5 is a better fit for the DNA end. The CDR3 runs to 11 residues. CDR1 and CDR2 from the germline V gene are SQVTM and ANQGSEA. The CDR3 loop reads CSVGLAETQYF. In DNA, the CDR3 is TGCAGCGTTGGCCTAGCGGAGACCCAGTACTTC.

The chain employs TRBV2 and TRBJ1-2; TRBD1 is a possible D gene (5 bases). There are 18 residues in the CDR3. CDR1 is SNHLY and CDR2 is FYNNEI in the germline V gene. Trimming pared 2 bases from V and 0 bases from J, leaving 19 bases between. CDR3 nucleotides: TGTGCCAGCAGTGAACTTTCCCTTAACAGGCACACTAACTATGGCTACACCTTC. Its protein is CASSELSLNRHTNYGYTF. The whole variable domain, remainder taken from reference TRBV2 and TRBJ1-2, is EPEVTQTPSHQVTQMGQEVILRCVPISNHLYFYWYRQILGQKVEFLVSFYNNEISEKSEIFDDQFSVERPDGSNFTLKIRSTKLEDSAMYFCASSELSLNRHTNYGYTFGSGTRLTVV.

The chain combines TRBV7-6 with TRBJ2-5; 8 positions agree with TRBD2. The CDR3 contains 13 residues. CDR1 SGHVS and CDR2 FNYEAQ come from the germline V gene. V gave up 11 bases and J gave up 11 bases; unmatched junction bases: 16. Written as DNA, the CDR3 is TGTGCCGTCGAGCGGGAGTCCTACAATGAGCAGTACTTC. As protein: CAVERESYNEQYF.

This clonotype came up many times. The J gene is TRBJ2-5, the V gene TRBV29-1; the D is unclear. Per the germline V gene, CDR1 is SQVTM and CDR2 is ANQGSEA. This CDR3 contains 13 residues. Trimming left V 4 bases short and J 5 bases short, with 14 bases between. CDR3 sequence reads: CSVGIRVGETQYF. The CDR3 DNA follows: TGCAGCGTTGGCATAAGGGTCGGGGAGACCCAGTACTTC.

The CDR3 loop reads CASWRGGSYEQYF. The CDR3 bases are TGTGCCAGCTGGAGGGGCGGTTCCTACGAGCAGTACTTC. V usage is TRBV6-2 or TRBV6-3 and J usage is TRBJ2-7; D may be TRBD2 (6 bases). The V and J ends lost 8 bases and 1 base respectively, with 12 bases between them. CDR3 length equals 13 residues. The germline gives CDR1 MNHEY, CDR2 SVGEGT.

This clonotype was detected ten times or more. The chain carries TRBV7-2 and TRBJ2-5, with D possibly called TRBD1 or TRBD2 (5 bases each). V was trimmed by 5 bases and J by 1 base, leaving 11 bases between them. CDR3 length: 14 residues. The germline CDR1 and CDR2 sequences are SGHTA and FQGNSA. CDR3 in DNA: TGTGCCAGCAGCACCTGGGGGTCCCAAGAGACCCAGTACTTC. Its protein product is CASSTWGSQETQYF.

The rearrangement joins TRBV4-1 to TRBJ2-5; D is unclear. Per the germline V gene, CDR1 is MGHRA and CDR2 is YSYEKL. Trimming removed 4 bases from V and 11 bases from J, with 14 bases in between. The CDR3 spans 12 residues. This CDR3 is CASSPHRREQYF. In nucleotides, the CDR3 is TGCGCCAGCAGCCCTCACCGCCGTGAGCAGTACTTC.

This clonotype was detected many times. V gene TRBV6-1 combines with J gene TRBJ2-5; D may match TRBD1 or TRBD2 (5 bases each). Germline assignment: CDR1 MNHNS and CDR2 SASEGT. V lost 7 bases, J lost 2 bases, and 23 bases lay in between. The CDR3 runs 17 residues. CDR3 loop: CASKYEFLGRVQETQYF. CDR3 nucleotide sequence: TGTGCCAGCAAATACGAGTTTTTGGGACGGGTTCAAGAGACCCAGTACTTC.

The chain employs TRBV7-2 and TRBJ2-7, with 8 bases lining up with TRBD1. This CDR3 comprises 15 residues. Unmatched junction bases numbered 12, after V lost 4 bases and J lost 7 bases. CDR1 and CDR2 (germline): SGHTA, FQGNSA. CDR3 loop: CASSSPGQVHNEQYF. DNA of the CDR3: TGTGCCAGCAGCTCTCCGGGACAGGTCCACAATGAGCAGTACTTC.